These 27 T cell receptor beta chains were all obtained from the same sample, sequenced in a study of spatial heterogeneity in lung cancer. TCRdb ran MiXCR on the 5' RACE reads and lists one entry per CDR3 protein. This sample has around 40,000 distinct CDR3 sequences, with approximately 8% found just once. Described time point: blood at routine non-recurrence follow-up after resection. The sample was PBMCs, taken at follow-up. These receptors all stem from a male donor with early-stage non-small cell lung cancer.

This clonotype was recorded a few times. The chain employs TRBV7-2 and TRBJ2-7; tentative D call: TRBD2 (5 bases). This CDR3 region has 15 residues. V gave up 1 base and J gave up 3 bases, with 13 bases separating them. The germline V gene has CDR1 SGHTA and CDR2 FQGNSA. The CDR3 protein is CASSLGGSSDYEQYF. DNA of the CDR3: TGTGCCAGCAGCTTAGGAGGGAGCAGCGACTACGAGCAGTACTTC.

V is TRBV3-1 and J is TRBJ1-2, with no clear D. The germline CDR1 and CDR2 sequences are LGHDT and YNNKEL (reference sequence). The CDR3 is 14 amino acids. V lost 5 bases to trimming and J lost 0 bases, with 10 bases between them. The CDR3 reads CASSIHRANYGYTF. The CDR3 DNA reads TGTGCCAGCAGCATCCATAGAGCTAACTATGGCTACACCTTC. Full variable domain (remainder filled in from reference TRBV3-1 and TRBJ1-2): DTAVSQTPKYLVTQMGNDKSIKCEQNLGHDTMYWYKQDSKKFLKIMFSYNNKELIINETVPNRFSPKSPDKAHLNLHINSLELGDSAVYFCASSIHRANYGYTFGSGTRLTVV.

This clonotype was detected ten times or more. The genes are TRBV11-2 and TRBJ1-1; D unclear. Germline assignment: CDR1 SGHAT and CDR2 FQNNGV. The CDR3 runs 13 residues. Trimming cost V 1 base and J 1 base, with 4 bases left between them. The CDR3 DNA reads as TGTGCCAGCAGCTTAGCAGCGAACACTGAAGCTTTCTTT. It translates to CASSLAANTEAFF.

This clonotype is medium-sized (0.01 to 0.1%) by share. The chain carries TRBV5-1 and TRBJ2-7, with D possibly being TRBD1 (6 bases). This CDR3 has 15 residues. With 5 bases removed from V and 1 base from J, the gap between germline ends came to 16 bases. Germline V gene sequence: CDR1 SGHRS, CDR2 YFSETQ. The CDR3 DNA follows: TGCGCCAGCAGACTGGACAGCTACCTATCCTACGAGCAGTACTTC. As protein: CASRLDSYLSYEQYF.

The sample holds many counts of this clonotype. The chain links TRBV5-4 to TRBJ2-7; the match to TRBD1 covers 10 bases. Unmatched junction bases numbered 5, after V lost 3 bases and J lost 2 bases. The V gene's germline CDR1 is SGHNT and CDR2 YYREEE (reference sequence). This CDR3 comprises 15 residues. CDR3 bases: TGTGCCAGCAGCTCGGACAGGGGGAGAACCTACGAGCAGTACTTC. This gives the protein CASSSDRGRTYEQYF.

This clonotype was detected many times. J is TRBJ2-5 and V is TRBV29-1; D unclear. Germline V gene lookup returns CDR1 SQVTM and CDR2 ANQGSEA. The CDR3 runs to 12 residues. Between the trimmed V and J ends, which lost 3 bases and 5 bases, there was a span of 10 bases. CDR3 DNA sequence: TGCAGCGTTGATAAAAACGAGGAGACCCAGTACTTC. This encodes CSVDKNEETQYF.

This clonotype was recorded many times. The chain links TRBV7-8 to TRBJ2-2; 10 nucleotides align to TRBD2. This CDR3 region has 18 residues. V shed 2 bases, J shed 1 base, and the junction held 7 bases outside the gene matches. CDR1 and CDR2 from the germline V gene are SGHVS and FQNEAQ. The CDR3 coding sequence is TGTGCCAGCAGCTTATCCCTAGCGGGGGCCCTGAACACCGGGGAGCTGTTTTTT. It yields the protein CASSLSLAGALNTGELFF.

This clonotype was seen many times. CDR3 amino acids: CASSLAQGGVHEQYF. The CDR3 region has the DNA TGTGCCAGCAGCTTAGCCCAGGGAGGAGTGCACGAGCAGTACTTC. The chain links TRBV7-9 to TRBJ2-7; TRBD2 might be the D (6 bases). The CDR3 length is 15 residues. Looked up from germline, CDR1 is SEHNR and CDR2 is FQNEAQ (reference sequence). V was pared by 0 bases and J by 5 bases, with 14 bases between.

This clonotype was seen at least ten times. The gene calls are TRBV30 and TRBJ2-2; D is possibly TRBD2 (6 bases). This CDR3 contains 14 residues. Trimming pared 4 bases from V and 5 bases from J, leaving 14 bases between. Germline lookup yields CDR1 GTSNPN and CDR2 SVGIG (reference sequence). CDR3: CAWTRDLVTGELFF. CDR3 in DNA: TGTGCCTGGACCCGGGACTTGGTGACCGGGGAGCTGTTTTTT.

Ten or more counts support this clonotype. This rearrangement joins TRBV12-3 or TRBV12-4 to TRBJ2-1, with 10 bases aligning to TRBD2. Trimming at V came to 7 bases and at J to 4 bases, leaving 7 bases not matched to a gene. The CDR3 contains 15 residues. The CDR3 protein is CASMHSSGGYNEQFF. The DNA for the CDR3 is TGTGCCAGCATGCACTCTAGCGGGGGTTACAATGAGCAGTTCTTC.

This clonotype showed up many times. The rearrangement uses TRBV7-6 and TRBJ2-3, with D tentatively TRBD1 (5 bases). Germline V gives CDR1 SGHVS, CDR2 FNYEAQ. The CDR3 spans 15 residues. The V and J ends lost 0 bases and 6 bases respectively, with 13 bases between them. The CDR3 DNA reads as TGTGCCAGCAGCTTAGCGACCGGACACGGGGATACGCAGTATTTT. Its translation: CASSLATGHGDTQYF. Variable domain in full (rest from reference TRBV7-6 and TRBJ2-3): GAGVSQSPRYKVTKRGQDVALRCDPISGHVSLYWYRQALGQGPEFLTYFNYEAQQDKSGLPNDRFSAERPEGSISTLTIQRTEQRDSAMYRCASSLATGHGDTQYFGPGTRLTVL.

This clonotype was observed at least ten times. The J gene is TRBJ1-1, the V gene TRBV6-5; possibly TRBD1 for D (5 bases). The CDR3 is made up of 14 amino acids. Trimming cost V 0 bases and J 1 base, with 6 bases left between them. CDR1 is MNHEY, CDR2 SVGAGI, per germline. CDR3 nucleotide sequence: TGTGCCAGCAGTTACTCAGGGGAGAACACTGAAGCTTTCTTT. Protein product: CASSYSGENTEAFF.

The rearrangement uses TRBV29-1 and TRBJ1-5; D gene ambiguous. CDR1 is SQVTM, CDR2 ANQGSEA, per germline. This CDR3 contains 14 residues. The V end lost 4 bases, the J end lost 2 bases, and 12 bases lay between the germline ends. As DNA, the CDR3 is TGCAGCGTTGGAGGGTCCGAGGGCAATCAGCCCCAGCATTTT. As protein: CSVGGSEGNQPQHF.

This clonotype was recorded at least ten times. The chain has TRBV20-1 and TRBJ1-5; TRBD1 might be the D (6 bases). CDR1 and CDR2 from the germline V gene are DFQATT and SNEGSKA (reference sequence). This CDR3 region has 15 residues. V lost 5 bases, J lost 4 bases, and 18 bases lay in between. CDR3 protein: CSAPALNRVNQPQHF. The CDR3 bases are TGCAGTGCTCCTGCTTTGAACAGGGTAAATCAGCCCCAGCATTTT.

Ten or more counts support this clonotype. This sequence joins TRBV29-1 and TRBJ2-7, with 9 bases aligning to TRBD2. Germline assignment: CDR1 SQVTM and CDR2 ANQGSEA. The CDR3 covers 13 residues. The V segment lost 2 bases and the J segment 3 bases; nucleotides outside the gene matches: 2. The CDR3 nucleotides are TGCAGCGTTGAACTAGCGGGGTTCTACGAGCAGTACTTC. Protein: CSVELAGFYEQYF.

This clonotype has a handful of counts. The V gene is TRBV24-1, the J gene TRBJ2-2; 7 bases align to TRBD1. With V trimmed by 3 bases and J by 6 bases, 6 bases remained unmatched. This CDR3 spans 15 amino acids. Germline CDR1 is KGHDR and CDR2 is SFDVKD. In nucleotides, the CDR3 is TGTGCCACCAGTGATCCCCGACAGGGATCCGGGGAGCTGTTTTTT. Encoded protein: CATSDPRQGSGELFF.

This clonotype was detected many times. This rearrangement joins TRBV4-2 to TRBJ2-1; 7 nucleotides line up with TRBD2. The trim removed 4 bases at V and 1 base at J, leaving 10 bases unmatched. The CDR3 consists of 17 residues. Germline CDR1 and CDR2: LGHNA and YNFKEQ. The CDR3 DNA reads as TGTGCCAGCAGCCCCGATCTCCCCGGGGGGTCCTACAATGAGCAGTTCTTC. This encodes CASSPDLPGGSYNEQFF.

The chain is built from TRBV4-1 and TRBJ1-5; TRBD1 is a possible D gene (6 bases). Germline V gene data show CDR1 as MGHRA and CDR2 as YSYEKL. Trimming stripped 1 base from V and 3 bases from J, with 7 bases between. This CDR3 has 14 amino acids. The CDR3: CASSQGTANQPQHF. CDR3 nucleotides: TGCGCCAGCAGCCAAGGGACAGCCAATCAGCCCCAGCATTTT.

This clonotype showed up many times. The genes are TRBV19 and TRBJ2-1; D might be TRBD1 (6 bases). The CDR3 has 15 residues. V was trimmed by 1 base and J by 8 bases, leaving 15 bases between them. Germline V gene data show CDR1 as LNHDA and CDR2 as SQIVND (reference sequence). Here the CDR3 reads CASSIVLTTGYEQFF. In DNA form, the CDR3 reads TGTGCCAGTAGTATAGTCCTTACAACAGGGTATGAGCAGTTCTTC. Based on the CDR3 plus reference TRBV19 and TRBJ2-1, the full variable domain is DGGITQSPKYLFRKEGQNVTLSCEQNLNHDAMYWYRQDPGQGLRLIYYSQIVNDFQKGDIAEGYSVSREKKESFPLTVTSAQKNPTAFYLCASSIVLTTGYEQFFGPGTRLTVL.

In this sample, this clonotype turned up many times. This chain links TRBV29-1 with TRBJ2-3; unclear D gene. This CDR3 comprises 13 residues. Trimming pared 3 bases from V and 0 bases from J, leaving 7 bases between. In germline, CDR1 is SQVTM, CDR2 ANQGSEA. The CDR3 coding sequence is TGCAGCGTTGAGGCAGCTAGCACAGATACGCAGTATTTT. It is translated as CSVEAASTDTQYF.

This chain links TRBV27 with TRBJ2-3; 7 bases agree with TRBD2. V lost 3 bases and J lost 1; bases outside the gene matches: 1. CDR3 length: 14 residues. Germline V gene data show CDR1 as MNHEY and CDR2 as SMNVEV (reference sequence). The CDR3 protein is CASSFGLGTDTQYF. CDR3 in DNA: TGTGCCAGCAGTTTCGGACTAGGCACAGATACGCAGTATTTT.

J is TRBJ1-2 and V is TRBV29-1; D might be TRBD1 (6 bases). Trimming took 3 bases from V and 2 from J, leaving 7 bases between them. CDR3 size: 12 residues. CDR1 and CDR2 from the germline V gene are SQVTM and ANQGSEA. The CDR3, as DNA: TGCAGCGTTGAGAGGGGGAACTATGGCTACACCTTC. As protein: CSVERGNYGYTF.

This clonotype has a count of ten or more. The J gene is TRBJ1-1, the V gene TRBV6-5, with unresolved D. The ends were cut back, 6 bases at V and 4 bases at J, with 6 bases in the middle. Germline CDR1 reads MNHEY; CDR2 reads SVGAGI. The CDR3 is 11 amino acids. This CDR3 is CASSYSTEAFF. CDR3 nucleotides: TGTGCCAGCAGCTATAGCACTGAAGCTTTCTTT.

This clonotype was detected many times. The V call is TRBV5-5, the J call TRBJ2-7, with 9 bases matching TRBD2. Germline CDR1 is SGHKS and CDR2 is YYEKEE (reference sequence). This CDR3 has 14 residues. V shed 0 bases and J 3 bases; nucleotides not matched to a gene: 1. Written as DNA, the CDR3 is TGTGCCAGCAGCTTGGTAGCGGGGGACTACGAGCAGTACTTC. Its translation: CASSLVAGDYEQYF.

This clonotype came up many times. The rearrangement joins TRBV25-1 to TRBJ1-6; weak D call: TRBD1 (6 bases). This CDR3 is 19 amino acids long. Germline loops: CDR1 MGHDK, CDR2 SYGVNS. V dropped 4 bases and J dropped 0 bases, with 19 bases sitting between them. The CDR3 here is CASSGRDTRKGSYNSPLHF. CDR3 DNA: TGTGCCAGCAGTGGTCGGGACACCCGAAAAGGCTCCTATAATTCACCCCTCCACTTT.

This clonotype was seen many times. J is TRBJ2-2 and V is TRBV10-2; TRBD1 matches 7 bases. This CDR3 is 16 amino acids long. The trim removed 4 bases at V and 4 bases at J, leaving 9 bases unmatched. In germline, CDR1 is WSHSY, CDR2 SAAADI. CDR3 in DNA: TGCGCCAGCAGTGTGTGGTATAACAGGGGCACCGGGGAGCTGTTTTTT. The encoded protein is CASSVWYNRGTGELFF.

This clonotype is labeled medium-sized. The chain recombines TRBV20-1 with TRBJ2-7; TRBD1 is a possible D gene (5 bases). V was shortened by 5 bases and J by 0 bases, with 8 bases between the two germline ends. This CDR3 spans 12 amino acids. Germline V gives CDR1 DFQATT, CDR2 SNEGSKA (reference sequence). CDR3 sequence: CSAQQGSYEQYF. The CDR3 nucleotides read TGCAGTGCTCAGCAGGGCTCCTACGAGCAGTACTTC.